Listed below are T cell receptor beta chains from one sample, sequenced in a study of T cells after yellow fever vaccination. In TCRdb, the 5' RACE reads were re-called with MiXCR into one record per CDR3 protein. The sample yields roughly 170,000 distinct CDR3 sequences, 9.3% seen once. Sequenced material: CD8+ T cells sorted from PBMCs, taken 45 days after the yellow fever booster vaccination. The receptors shown here come from a man between 18 and 35 years old who received the YFV17D yellow fever vaccine. Both conserved end residues are part of each CDR3. Fields, in order: J gene, clone size, D gene, V gene, CDR3 protein, CDR3 DNA. The D gene is left open where the match is weak. For some rows the clone size is stated as once, few or many, or as a class when expanded; others skip it.

j_call: TRBJ2-2; clone_size: NA; d_call: TRBD1; v_call: TRBV7-3; cdr3_aa: CASSPRGQENTGELFF; cdr3_nt: TGTGCCAGCAGCCCCCGGGGACAGGAGAACACCGGGGAGCTGTTTTTT
j_call: TRBJ2-7; clone_size: few; d_call: NA; v_call: TRBV6-2/TRBV6-3; cdr3_aa: CASSYIRQTYEQYF; cdr3_nt: TGTGCCAGCAGTTACATACGACAGACCTACGAGCAGTACTTC
j_call: TRBJ2-1; clone_size: NA; d_call: TRBD2; v_call: TRBV29-1; cdr3_aa: CSVRLAGSNEQFF; cdr3_nt: TGCAGCGTTCGCCTAGCGGGGTCCAATGAGCAGTTCTTC
j_call: TRBJ2-3; clone_size: NA; d_call: NA; v_call: TRBV12-3/TRBV12-4; cdr3_aa: CASSFHLITDTQYF; cdr3_nt: TGTGCCAGCAGTTTCCACCTGATCACAGATACGCAGTATTTT
j_call: TRBJ1-1; clone_size: NA; d_call: TRBD1; v_call: TRBV7-8; cdr3_aa: CASSLLDRGENTEAFF; cdr3_nt: TGTGCCAGCAGCTTGCTAGACAGGGGAGAAAACACTGAAGCTTTCTTT
j_call: TRBJ2-3; clone_size: NA; d_call: TRBD1; v_call: TRBV7-2; cdr3_aa: CASSRTGLGADTQYF; cdr3_nt: TGTGCCAGCAGCCGGACAGGGCTAGGGGCAGATACGCAGTATTTT
j_call: TRBJ1-5; clone_size: many; d_call: TRBD1; v_call: TRBV6-2/TRBV6-3; cdr3_aa: CASSTGQASDAQHF; cdr3_nt: TGTGCCAGCAGCACCGGACAGGCCTCGGATGCCCAGCATTTT
j_call: TRBJ1-2; clone_size: few; d_call: NA; v_call: TRBV7-9; cdr3_aa: CASSSSRTEDRPYGYTF; cdr3_nt: TGTGCCAGCAGCTCCTCACGGACTGAAGACAGGCCCTATGGCTACACCTTC
j_call: TRBJ2-3; clone_size: few; d_call: NA; v_call: TRBV15; cdr3_aa: CATSSTTDTQYF; cdr3_nt: TGTGCCACCAGCAGTACCACAGATACGCAGTATTTT
j_call: TRBJ1-1; clone_size: many; d_call: NA; v_call: TRBV2; cdr3_aa: CASSEPGTEAFF; cdr3_nt: TGTGCCAGCAGTGAGCCAGGGACCGAAGCTTTCTTT
j_call: TRBJ2-5; clone_size: NA; d_call: NA; v_call: TRBV4-2; cdr3_aa: CASSQGSPGQETQYF; cdr3_nt: TGTGCCAGCAGCCAGGGCTCGCCGGGGCAAGAGACCCAGTACTTC
j_call: TRBJ1-2; clone_size: many; d_call: NA; v_call: TRBV6-2/TRBV6-3; cdr3_aa: CASSLRGSYTF; cdr3_nt: TGTGCCAGCAGTTTGAGAGGCAGCTACACCTTC
j_call: TRBJ1-1; clone_size: few; d_call: NA; v_call: TRBV7-2; cdr3_aa: CASSPRQSNTEAFF; cdr3_nt: TGTGCCAGCAGCCCGCGTCAGTCGAACACTGAAGCTTTCTTT
j_call: TRBJ2-2; clone_size: few; d_call: NA; v_call: TRBV4-3; cdr3_aa: CASSANGELFF; cdr3_nt: TGCGCCAGCAGCGCGAACGGGGAGCTGTTTTTT
j_call: TRBJ2-1; clone_size: many; d_call: TRBD1; v_call: TRBV23-1; cdr3_aa: CASSRGGPHIYNEQFF; cdr3_nt: TGCGCCAGCAGTAGAGGGGGCCCTCATATCTACAATGAGCAGTTCTTC
j_call: TRBJ2-5; clone_size: NA; d_call: NA; v_call: TRBV12-1; cdr3_aa: CASSFNRKVEETQYF; cdr3_nt: TGTGCCAGCAGCTTTAACAGGAAAGTCGAAGAGACCCAGTACTTC
j_call: TRBJ2-1; clone_size: NA; d_call: TRBD1; v_call: TRBV6-2/TRBV6-3; cdr3_aa: CASSSNRGLGSNEQFF; cdr3_nt: TGTGCCAGCAGTTCCAACAGGGGATTGGGGAGCAATGAGCAGTTCTTC
j_call: TRBJ1-6; clone_size: few; d_call: NA; v_call: TRBV7-9; cdr3_aa: CASSLDPRGAKTHSPLHF; cdr3_nt: TGTGCCAGCAGCTTAGATCCTCGGGGGGCAAAGACCCATTCACCCCTCCACTTT
j_call: TRBJ2-7; clone_size: NA; d_call: NA; v_call: TRBV10-3; cdr3_aa: CAISESPSTVPEQYF; cdr3_nt: TGTGCCATCAGTGAGTCTCCGTCCACGGTACCCGAGCAGTACTTC
j_call: TRBJ2-7; clone_size: NA; d_call: NA; v_call: TRBV2; cdr3_aa: CASSEGRESSYEQYF; cdr3_nt: TGTGCCAGCAGTGAAGGACGGGAAAGCTCCTACGAGCAGTACTTC
j_call: TRBJ1-1; clone_size: many; d_call: NA; v_call: TRBV5-1; cdr3_aa: CASRQGGLNTEAFF; cdr3_nt: TGCGCCAGCAGACAGGGCGGTTTGAACACTGAAGCTTTCTTT
j_call: TRBJ2-2; clone_size: few; d_call: NA; v_call: TRBV24-1; cdr3_aa: CATSAKGVRNTGELFF; cdr3_nt: TGTGCCACCAGTGCAAAGGGGGTGCGTAACACCGGGGAGCTGTTTTTT